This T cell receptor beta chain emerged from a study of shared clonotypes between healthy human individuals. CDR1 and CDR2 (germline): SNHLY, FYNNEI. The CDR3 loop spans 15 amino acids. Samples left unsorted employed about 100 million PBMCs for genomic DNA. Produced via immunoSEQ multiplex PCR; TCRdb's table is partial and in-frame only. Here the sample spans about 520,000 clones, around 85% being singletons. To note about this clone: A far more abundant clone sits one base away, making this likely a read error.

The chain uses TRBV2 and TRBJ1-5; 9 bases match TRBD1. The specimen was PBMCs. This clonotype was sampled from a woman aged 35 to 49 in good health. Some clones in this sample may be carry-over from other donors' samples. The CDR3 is CASSRDRASNQPQNF. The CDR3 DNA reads TGTGCCAGCAGTCGGGACAGGGCCTCCAATCAGCCCCAGAATTTT.